This T cell receptor beta chain was recovered during a study of Graves' ophthalmopathy and Graves' hyperthyroidism. Findings and limits, study-wide: Ophthalmopathy was separated from stable hyperthyroidism by a 13-signature model with over 85% sensitivity and 75% to 83% specificity. The model reached around 66% sensitivity and 72.22% specificity for predicting ophthalmopathy progression.

The CDR3 loop spans 15 amino acids. V lost 0 bases and J lost 1, with 10 bases in between. Germline V gives CDR1 SGHRS, CDR2 YFSETQ. The TCR beta CDR3 regions underwent amplification from RNA transcripts. The library came from an HTBI-primed first-round RT-PCR and a second-round multiplex PCR. TCRdb redid the calling of the multiplex PCR reads with MiXCR, one entry per CDR3 protein. The sample contains hundreds of thousands of distinct CDR3 sequences, about 20% of which appear only once. In its sample, this clonotype was seen many times. Its antigen is unidentified. This chain links TRBV5-1 with TRBJ1-1, with D possibly matching TRBD1 (5 bases). The source of this sequence is a woman younger than 35 with stable Graves' hyperthyroidism. Some clones in this sample may be carry-over from other donors' samples. The source material was peripheral blood. The CDR3 here is CASSLVEGPNTEAFF. The CDR3 region has the DNA TGCGCCAGCAGCTTGGTCGAGGGGCCGAACACTGAAGCTTTCTTT.